This T cell receptor (beta chain) was identified in a study of beta chain features in type 1 diabetes. Study-wide results and limits: VDJ junctions in type 1 diabetes patients carried more deletions and fewer insertions. A closer apparent resemblance between naive, central memory and Treg TCRB repertoires was seen in patients than in healthy donors. TCRB CDR3s were moderately but significantly shorter in Type 1 diabetes patients in all four CD4+ subsets. Here, the possible influence of HLA type (on TCRB rearrangement) remained unresolved.

This CDR3 comprises 15 residues. Germline V gene lookup returns CDR1 SGHVS and CDR2 FQNEAQ. The trim removed 4 bases at V and 4 bases at J, leaving 4 bases unmatched. This clone occurred a few times. Its antigen remains unknown. cDNA synthesis used the whole RNA isolate, giving expressed TCRB sequences. Generated by immunoSEQ multiplex PCR, the TCRdb table keeps only in-frame clones and is missing some. This sample has approximately 160,000 clones, with about a tenth found just once. This chain links TRBV7-8 with TRBJ2-1; TRBD2 agrees at 10 bases. The clonotype was recovered from a man aged 25-45 years with type 1 diabetes. Sequencing was done on a sample of central memory CD4+ T cells from blood. CDR3 in amino acids: CASSSGLAVYNEQFF. The CDR3 bases are TGTGCCAGCAGCTCCGGACTAGCGGTGTACAATGAGCAGTTCTTC. Together with reference TRBV7-8 and TRBJ2-1, the CDR3 gives the full variable domain: GAGVSQSPRYKVAKRGQDVALRCDPISGHVSLFWYQQALGQGPEFLTYFQNEAQLDKSGLPSDRFFAERPEGSVSTLKIQRTQQEDSAVYLCASSSGLAVYNEQFFGPGTRLTVL.